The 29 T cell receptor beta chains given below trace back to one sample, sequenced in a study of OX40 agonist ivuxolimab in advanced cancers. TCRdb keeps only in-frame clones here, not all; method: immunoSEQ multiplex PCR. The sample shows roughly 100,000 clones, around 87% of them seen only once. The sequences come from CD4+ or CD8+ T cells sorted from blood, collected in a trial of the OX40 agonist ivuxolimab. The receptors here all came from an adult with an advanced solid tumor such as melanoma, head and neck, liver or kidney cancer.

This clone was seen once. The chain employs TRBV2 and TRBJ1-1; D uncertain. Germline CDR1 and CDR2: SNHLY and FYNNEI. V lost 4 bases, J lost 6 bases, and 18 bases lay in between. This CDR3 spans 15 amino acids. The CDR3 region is CASSALGSVGAEAFF. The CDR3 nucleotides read TGTGCCAGCAGTGCCCTAGGGTCGGTTGGCGCTGAAGCTTTCTTT.

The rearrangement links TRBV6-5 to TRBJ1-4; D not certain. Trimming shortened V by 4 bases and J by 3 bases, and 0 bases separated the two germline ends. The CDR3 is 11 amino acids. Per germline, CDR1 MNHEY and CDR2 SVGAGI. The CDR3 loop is CASSSNEKLFF. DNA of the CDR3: TGTGCCAGCAGTTCTAATGAAAAACTGTTTTTT.

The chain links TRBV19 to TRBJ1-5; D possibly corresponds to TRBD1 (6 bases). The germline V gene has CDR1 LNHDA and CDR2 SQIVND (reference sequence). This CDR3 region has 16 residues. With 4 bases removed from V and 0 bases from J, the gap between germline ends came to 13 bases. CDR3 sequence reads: CASSTTGPYSNQPQHF. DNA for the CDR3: TGTGCCAGTAGTACAACAGGGCCCTATAGCAATCAGCCCCAGCATTTT. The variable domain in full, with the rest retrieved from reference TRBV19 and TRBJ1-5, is DGGITQSPKYLFRKEGQNVTLSCEQNLNHDAMYWYRQDPGQGLRLIYYSQIVNDFQKGDIAEGYSVSREKKESFPLTVTSAQKNPTAFYLCASSTTGPYSNQPQHFGDGTRLSIL.

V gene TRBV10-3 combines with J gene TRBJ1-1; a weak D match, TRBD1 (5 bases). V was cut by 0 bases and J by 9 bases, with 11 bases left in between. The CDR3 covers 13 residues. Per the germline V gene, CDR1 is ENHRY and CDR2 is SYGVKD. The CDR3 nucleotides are TGTGCCATCAGTGAGTCGATAGGGGATAAAGCTTTCTTT. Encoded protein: CAISESIGDKAFF.

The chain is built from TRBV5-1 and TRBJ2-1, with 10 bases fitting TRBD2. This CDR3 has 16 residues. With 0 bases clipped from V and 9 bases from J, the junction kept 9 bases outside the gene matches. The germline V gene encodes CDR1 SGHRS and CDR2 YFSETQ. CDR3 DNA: TGCGCCAGCAGCTTGGCGGCTAGCGGGAGAAGGGGTGAGCAGTTCTTC. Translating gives CASSLAASGRRGEQFF.

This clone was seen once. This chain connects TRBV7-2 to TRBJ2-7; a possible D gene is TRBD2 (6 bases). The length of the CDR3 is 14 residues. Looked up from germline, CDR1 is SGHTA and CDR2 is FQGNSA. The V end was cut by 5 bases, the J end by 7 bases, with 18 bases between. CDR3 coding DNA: TGTGCCAGCAGCAAGACTAGTAATCGAGGGGAGCAGTACTTC. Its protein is CASSKTSNRGEQYF.

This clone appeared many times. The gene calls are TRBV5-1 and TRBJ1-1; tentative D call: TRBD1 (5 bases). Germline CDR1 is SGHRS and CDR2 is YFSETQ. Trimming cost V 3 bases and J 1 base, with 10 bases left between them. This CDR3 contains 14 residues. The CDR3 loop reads CASSSREGNTEAFF. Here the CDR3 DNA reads TGCGCCAGCAGCTCCAGGGAGGGGAACACTGAAGCTTTCTTT.

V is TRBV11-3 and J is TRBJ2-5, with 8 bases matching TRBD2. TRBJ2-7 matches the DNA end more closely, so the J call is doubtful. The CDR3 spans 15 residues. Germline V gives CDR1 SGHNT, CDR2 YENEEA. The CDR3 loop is CASSLVAGGEYEQYF. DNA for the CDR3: TGTGCCAGCAGCTTAGTGGCGGGAGGAGAATACGAGCAGTACTTC.

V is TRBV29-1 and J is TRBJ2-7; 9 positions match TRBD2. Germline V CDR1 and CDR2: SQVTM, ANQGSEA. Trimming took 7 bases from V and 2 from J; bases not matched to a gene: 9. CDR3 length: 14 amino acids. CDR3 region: CSARLLAGTYEQYF. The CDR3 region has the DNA TGCAGCGCCCGCCTTCTAGCGGGAACCTACGAGCAGTACTTC.

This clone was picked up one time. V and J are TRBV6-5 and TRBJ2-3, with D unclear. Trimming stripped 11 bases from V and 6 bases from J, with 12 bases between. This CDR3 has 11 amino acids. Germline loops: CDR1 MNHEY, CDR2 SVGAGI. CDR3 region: CASKRSDTQYF. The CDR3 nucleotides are TGTGCCTCAAAGCGCTCCGATACGCAGTATTTT.

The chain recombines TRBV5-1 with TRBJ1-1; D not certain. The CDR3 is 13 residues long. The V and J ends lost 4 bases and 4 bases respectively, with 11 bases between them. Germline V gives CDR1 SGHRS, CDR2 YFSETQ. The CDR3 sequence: CASSLGVATEAFF. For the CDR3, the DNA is TGCGCCAGCAGCCTAGGAGTGGCCACTGAAGCTTTCTTT.

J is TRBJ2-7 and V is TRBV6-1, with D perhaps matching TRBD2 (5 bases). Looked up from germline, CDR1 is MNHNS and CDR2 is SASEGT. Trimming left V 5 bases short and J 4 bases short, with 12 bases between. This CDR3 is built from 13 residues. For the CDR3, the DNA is TGTGCCAGCAGTATTGGAGGTGCTTACGAGCAGTACTTC. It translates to CASSIGGAYEQYF.

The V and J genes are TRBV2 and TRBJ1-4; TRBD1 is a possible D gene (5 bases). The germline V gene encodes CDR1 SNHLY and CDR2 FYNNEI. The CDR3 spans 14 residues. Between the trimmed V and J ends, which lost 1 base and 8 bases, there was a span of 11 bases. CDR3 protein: CASSEVGGREKLFF. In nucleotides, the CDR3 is TGTGCCAGCAGTGAAGTGGGGGGAAGAGAAAAACTGTTTTTT.

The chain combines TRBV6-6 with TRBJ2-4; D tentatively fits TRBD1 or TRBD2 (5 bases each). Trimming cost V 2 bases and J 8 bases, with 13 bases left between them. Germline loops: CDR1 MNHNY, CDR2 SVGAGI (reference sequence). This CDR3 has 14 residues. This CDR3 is CASSYPSQGDIQYF. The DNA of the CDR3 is TGTGCCAGCAGTTACCCCTCGCAGGGAGACATTCAGTACTTC.

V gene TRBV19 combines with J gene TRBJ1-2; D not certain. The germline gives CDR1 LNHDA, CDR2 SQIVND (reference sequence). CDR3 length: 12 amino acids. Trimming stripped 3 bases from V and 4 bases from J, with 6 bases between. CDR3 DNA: TGTGCCAGTAGTATGAACCCCTATGGCTACACCTTC. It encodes CASSMNPYGYTF.

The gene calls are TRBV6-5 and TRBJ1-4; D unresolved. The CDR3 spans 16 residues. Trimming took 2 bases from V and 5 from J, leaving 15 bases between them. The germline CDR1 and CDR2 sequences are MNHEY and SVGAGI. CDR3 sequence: CASSYEHSPLNEKLFF. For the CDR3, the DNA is TGTGCCAGCAGTTACGAACACAGTCCTCTGAATGAAAAACTGTTTTTT.

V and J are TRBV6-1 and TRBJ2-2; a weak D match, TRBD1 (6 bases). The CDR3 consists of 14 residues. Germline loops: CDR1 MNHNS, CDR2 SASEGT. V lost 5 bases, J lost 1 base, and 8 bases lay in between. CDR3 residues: CASSWGQNTGELFF. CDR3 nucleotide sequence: TGTGCCAGCAGTTGGGGACAGAACACCGGGGAGCTGTTTTTT.

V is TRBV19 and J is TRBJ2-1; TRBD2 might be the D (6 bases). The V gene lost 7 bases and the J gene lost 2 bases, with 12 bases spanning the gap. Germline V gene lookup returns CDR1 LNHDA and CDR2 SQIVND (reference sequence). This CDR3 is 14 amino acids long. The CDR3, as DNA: TGTGCCAGTACATCGGGGGTAACCTACAATGAGCAGTTCTTC. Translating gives CASTSGVTYNEQFF.

The CDR3 nucleotides are TGTGCCAGTAGTATATCGGGCGCTAGCTCCTACAATGAGCAGTTCTTC. Its translation is CASSISGASSYNEQFF. The chain links TRBV19 to TRBJ2-1; no clear D gene. Germline V gene sequence: CDR1 LNHDA, CDR2 SQIVND (reference sequence). The CDR3 consists of 16 residues. Trimming left V 2 bases short and J 0 bases short, with 11 bases between.

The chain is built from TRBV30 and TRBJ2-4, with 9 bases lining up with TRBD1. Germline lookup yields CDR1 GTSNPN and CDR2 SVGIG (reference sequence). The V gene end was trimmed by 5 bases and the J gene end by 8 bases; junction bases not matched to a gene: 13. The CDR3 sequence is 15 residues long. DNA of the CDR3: TGTGCCTGGGGGAAAGGGACAGGGTCTCTTGACATTCAGTACTTC. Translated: CAWGKGTGSLDIQYF.

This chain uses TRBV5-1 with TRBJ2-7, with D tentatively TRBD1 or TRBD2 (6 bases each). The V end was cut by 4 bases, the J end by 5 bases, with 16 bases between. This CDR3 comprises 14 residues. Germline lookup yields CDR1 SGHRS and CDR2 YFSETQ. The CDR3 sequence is CASSTAPGADEQYF. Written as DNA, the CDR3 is TGCGCCAGCAGCACGGCCCCGGGGGCGGACGAGCAGTACTTC.

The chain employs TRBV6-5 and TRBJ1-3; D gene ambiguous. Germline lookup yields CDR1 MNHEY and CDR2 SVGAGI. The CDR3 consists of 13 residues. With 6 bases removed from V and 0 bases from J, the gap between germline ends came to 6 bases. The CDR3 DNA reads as TGTGCCAGCAGACTGTCCTCTGGAAACACCATATATTTT. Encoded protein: CASRLSSGNTIYF.

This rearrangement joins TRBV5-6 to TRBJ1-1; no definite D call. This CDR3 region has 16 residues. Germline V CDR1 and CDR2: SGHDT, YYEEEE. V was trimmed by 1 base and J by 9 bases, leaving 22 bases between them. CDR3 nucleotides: TGTGCCAGCAGCTTGTTTGGGTCACAGACCAGCGTTAAAGCTTTCTTT. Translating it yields CASSLFGSQTSVKAFF.

The CDR3 DNA follows: TGTGCCAGCAGTTACTCGCGACAGGGGGCCTACGAGCAGTACTTC. The encoded protein is CASSYSRQGAYEQYF. The chain combines TRBV6-6 with TRBJ2-7, with 9 bases matching TRBD1. CDR1 and CDR2 (germline): MNHNY, SVGAGI (reference sequence). The V gene end was trimmed by 0 bases and the J gene end by 2 bases; junction bases not matched to a gene: 2. The CDR3 sequence is 15 residues long.

The CDR3 loop is CASSLARTGIYEQYF. The CDR3 coding sequence is TGTGCCAGCAGCTTAGCGCGGACAGGGATCTACGAGCAGTACTTC. The chain uses TRBV7-8 and TRBJ2-7; TRBD1 matches 8 bases. CDR3 length: 15 residues. Losses at the gene ends were 0 bases for V and 3 bases for J; bases not matched to a gene: 4. Per germline, CDR1 SGHVS and CDR2 FQNEAQ.

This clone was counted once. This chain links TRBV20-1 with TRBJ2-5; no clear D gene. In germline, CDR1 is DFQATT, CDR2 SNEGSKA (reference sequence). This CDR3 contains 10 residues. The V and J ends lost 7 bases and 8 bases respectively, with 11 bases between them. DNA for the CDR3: TGCAGTGTCCAGCTCCTAACCCAGTACTTC. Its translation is CSVQLLTQYF.

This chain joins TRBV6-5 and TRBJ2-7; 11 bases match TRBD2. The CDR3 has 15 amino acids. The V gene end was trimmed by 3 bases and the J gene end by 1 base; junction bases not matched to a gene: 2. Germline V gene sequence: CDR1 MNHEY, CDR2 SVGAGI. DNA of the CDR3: TGTGCCAGCAGTTATAGCGGGAGGGCGTCCTACGAGCAGTACTTC. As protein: CASSYSGRASYEQYF.

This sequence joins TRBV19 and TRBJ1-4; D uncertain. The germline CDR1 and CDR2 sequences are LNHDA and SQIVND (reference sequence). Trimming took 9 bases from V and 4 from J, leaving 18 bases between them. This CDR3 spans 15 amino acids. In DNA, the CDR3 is TGTGCCAGCACCCGCGCGGCAGCTTTTAATGAAAAACTGTTTTTT. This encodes CASTRAAAFNEKLFF.

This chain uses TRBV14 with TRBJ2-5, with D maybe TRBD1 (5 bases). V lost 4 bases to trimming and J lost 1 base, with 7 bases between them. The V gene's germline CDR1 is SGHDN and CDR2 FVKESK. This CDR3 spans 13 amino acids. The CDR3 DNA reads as TGTGCCAGCAGCCTGACAGTCCAAGAGACCCAGTACTTC. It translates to CASSLTVQETQYF.